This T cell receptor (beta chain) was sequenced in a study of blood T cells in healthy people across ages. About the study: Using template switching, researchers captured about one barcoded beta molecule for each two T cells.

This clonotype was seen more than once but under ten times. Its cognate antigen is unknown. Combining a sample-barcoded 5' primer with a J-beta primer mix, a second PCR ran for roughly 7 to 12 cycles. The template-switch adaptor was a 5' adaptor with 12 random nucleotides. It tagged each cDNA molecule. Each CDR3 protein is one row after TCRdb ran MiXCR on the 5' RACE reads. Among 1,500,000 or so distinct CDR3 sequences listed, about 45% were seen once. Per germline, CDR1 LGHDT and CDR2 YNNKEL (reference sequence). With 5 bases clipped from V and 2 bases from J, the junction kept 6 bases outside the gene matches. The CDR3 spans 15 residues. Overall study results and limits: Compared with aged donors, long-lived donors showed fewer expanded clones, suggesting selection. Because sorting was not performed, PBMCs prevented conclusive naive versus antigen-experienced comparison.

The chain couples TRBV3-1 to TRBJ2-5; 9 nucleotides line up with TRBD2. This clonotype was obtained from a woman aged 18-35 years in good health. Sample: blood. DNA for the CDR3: TGTGCCAGCAGCTACGATCTAGCGGGGCAAGAGACCCAGTACTTC. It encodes CASSYDLAGQETQYF.